This TCR beta chain was sequenced in a study of early T cells in non-severe SARS-CoV-2 infection. Study overall: The authors sequenced bulk RNA from unsorted whole blood, leaving chains unpaired. Study-wide points: Matching against VDJdb likely underestimated virus-specific expansions, favoring anti-spike CD8.

CDR3 length: 12 residues. Germline V gives CDR1 SQVTM, CDR2 ANQGSEA. V was clipped by 2 bases and J by 7 bases, with 11 bases between them. For this clonotype: Antigen: not known. With a much larger clone just one base away, this may be a read error.

Separate cDNA molecules each had unique molecular identifiers attached to them. Using its own MiXCR run on the 5' RACE reads, TCRdb lists one record per CDR3 protein. The table shows around 55,000 distinct CDR3 sequences, with 6.6% occurring only once. This chain links TRBV29-1 with TRBJ1-2; the D is unclear. Here the sequenced sample was whole blood, taken at baseline. The receptor was isolated from an adult who was a healthcare worker with PCR-confirmed SARS-CoV-2 infection or an uninfected control (not recorded which). The CDR3 sequence: CSVEQERGGYTF. CDR3 bases: TGCAGCGTTGAACAGGAAAGAGGTGGCTACACCTTC.